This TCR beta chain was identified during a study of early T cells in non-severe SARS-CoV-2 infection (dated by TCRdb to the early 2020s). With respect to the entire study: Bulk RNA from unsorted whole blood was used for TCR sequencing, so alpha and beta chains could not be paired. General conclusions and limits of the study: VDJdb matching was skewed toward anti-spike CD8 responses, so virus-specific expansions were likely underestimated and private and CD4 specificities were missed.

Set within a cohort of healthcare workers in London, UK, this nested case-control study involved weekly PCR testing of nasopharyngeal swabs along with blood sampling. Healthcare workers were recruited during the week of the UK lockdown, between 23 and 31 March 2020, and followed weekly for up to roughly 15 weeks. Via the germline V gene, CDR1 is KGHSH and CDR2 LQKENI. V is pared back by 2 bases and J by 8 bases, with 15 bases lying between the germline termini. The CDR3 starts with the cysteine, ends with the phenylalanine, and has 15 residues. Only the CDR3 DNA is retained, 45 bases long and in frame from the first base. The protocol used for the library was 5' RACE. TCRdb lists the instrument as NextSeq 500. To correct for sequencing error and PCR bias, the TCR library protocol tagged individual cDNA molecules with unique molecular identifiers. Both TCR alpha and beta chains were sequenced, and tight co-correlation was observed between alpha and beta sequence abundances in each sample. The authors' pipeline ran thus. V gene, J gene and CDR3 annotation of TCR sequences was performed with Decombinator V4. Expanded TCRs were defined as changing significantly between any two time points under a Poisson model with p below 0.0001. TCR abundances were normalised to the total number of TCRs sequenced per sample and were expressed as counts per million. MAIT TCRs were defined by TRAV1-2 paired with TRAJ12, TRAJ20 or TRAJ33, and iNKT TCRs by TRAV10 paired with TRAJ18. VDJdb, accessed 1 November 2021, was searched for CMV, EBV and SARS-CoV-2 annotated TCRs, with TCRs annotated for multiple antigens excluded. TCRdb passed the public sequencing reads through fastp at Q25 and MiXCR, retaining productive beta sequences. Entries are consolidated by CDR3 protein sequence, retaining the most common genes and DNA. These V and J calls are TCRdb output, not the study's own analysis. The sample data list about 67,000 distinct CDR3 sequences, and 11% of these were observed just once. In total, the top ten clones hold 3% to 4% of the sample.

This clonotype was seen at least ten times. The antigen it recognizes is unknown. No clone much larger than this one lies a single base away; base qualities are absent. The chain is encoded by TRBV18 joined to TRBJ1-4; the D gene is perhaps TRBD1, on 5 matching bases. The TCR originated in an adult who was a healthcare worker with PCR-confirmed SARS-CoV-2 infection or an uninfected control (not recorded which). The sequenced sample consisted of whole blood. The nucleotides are TGTGCCAGCTCACCAATGACAGAGAAGGGGGAAAAACTGTTTTTT. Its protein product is CASSPMTEKGEKLFF.